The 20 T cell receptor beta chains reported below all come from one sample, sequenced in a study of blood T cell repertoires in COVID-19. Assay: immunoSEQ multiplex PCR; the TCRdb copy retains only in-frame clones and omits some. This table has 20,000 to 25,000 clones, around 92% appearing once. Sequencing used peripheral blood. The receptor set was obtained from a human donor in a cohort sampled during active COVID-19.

The CDR3 sequence is CASSPIAGGRGNTEAFF. In nucleotides, the CDR3 is TGCGCCAGCAGCCCAATTGCGGGGGGAAGGGGCAACACTGAAGCTTTCTTT. The V and J genes are TRBV4-1 and TRBJ1-1; D might be TRBD1 (5 bases). CDR3 length equals 17 residues. The V end was cut by 4 bases, the J end by 2 bases, with 20 bases between. The germline gives CDR1 MGHRA, CDR2 YSYEKL.

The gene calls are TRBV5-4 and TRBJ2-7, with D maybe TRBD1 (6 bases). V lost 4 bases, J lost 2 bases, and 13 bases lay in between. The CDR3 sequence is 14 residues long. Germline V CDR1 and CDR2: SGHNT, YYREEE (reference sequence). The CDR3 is CASSRRGIPYEQYF. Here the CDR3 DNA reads TGTGCCAGCAGCCGAAGGGGGATACCCTACGAGCAGTACTTC. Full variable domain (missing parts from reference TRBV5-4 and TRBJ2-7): ETGVTQSPTHLIKTRGQQVTLRCSSQSGHNTVSWYQQALGQGPQFIFQYYREEENGRGNFPPRFSGLQFPNYSSELNVNALELDDSALYLCASSRRGIPYEQYFGPGTRLTVT.

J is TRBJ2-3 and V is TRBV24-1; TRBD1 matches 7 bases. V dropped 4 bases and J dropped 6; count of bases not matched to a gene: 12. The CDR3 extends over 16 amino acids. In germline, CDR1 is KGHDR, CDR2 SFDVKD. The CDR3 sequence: CATSDPGRGGHDTQYF. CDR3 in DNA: TGTGCCACCAGTGACCCGGGCCGAGGGGGCCACGATACGCAGTATTTT.

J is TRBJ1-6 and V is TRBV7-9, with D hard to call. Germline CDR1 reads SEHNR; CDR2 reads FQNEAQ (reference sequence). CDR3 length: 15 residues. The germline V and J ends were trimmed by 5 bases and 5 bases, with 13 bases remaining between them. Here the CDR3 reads CASSVGRSDNSPLHF. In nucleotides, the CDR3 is TGTGCCAGCAGCGTCGGGAGGAGTGATAATTCACCCCTCCACTTT.

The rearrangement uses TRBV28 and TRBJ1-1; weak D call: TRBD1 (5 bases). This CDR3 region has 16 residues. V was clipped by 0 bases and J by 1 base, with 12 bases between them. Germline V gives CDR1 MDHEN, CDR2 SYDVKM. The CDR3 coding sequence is TGTGCCAGCAGTTTATGGGGGAGGGGCAGGAACACTGAAGCTTTCTTT. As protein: CASSLWGRGRNTEAFF.

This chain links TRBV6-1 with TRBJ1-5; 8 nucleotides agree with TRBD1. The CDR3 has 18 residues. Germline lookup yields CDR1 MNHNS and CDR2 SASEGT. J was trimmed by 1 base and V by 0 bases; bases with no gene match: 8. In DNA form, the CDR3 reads TGTGCCAGCAGTGAAGCGCTGAACAGGGGGGGGAGCAATCAGCCCCAGCATTTT. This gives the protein CASSEALNRGGSNQPQHF.

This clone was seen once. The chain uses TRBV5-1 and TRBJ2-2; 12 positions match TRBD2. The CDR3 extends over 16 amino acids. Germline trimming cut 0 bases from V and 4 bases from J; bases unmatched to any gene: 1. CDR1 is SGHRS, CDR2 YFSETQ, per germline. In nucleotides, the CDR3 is TGCGCCAGCAGCTTGGCGGGACTAGCGGGCACCGGGGAGCTGTTTTTT. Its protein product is CASSLAGLAGTGELFF.

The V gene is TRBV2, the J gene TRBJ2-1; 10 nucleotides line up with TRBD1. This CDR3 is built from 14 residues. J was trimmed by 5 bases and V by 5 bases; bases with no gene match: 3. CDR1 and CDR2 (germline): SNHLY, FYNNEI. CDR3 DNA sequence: TGTGCCAGCAGTTGGACAGGGGGGGACAATGAGCAGTTCTTC. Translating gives CASSWTGGDNEQFF.

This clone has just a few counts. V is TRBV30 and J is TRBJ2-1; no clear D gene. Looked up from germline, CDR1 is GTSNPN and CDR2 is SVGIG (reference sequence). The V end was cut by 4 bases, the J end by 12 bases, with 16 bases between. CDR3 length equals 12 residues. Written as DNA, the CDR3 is TGTGCCTGGACCCCCCAACCGGGTCCGCAGTTCTTC. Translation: CAWTPQPGPQFF.

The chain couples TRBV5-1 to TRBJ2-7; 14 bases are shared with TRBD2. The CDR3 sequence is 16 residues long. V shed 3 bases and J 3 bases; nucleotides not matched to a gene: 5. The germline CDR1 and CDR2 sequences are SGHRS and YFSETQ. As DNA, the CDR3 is TGCGCCAGCAGCTGGGGACTAGCGGGAGTCTACTACGAGCAGTACTTC. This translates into CASSWGLAGVYYEQYF.

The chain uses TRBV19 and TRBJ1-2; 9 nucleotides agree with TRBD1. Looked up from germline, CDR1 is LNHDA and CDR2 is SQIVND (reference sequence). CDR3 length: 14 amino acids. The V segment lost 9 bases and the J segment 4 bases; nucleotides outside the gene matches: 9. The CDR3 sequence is CASLKGDRAYGYTF. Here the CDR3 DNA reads TGTGCCAGCCTTAAGGGGGACAGGGCCTATGGCTACACCTTC. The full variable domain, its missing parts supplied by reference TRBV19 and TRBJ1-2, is DGGITQSPKYLFRKEGQNVTLSCEQNLNHDAMYWYRQDPGQGLRLIYYSQIVNDFQKGDIAEGYSVSREKKESFPLTVTSAQKNPTAFYLCASLKGDRAYGYTFGSGTRLTVV.

CDR3 protein: CASVLGGTTYEQYF. The CDR3 nucleotides are TGTGCCAGCGTACTGGGGGGGACTACCTACGAGCAGTACTTC. V gene TRBV6-5 combines with J gene TRBJ2-7, with 7 bases that match TRBD2. V shed 8 bases, J shed 2 bases, and the junction held 9 bases outside the gene matches. The CDR3 runs to 14 residues. Germline V CDR1 and CDR2: MNHEY, SVGAGI.

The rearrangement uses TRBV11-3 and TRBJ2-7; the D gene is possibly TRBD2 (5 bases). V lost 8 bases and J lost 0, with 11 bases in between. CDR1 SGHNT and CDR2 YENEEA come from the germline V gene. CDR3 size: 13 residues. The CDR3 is CASGLAGSYEQYF. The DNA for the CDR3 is TGTGCCAGCGGGCTGGCGGGCTCCTACGAGCAGTACTTC.

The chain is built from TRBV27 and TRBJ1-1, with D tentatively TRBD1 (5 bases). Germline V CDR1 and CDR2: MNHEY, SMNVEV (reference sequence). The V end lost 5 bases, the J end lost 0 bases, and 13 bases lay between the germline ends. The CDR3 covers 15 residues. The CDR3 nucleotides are TGTGCCAGCAGTCCTATCAGGGTCATGAACACTGAAGCTTTCTTT. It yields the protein CASSPIRVMNTEAFF.

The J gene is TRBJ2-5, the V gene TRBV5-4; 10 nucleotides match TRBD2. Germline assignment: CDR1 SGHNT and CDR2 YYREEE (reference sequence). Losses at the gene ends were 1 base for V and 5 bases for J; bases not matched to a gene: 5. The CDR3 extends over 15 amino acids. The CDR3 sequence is CASSLKREGLETQYF. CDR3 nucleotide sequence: TGTGCCAGCAGCTTGAAGCGGGAGGGCCTTGAGACCCAGTACTTC.

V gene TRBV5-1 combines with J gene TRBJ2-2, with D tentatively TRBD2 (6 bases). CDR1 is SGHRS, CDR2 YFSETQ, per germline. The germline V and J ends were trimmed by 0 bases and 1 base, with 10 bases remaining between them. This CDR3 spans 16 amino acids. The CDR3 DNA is TGCGCCAGCAGCTTGGCCGCGGGGAAGAACACCGGGGAGCTGTTTTTT. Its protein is CASSLAAGKNTGELFF. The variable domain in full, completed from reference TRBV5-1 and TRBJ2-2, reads KAGVTQTPRYLIKTRGQQVTLSCSPISGHRSVSWYQQTPGQGLQFLFEYFSETQRNKGNFPGRFSGRQFSNSRSEMNVSTLELGDSALYLCASSLAAGKNTGELFFGEGSRLTVL.

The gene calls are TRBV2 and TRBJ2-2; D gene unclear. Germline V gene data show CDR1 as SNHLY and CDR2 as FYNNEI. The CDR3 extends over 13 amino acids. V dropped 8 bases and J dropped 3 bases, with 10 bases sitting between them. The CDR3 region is CASLDGDTGELFF. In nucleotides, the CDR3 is TGTGCCAGCTTAGACGGAGACACCGGGGAGCTGTTTTTT.

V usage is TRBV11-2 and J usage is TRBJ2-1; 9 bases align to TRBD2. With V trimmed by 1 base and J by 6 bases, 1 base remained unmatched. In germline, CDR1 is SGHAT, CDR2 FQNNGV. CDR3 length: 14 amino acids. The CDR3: CASSLAREGNEQFF. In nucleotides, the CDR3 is TGTGCCAGCAGCTTAGCGCGGGAGGGCAATGAGCAGTTCTTC.

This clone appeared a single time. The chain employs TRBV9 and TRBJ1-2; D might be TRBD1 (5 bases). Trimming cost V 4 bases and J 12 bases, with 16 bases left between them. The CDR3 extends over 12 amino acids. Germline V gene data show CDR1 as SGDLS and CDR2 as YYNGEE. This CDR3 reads CASSPGGEGDTF. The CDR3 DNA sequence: TGTGCCAGCAGCCCCGGAGGGGAGGGAGACACCTTC.

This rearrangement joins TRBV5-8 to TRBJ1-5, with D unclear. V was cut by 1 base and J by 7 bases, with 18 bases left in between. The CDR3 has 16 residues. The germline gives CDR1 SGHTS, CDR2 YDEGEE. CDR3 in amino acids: CASSLFRGGDRQPQHF. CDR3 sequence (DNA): TGTGCCAGCAGCTTGTTTCGTGGCGGGGATCGCCAGCCCCAGCATTTT.